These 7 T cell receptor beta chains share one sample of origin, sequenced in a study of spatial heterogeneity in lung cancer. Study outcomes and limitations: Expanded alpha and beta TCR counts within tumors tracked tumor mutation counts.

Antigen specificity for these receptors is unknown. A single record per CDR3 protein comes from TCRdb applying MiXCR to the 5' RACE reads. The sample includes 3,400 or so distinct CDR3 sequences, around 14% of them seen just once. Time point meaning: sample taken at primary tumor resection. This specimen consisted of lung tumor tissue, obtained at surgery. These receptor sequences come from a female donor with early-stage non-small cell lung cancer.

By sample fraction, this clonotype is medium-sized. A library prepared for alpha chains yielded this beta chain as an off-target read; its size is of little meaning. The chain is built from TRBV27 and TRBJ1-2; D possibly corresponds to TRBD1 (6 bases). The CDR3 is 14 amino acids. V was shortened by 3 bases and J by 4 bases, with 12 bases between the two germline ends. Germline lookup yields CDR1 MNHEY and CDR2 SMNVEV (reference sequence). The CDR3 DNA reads TGTGCCAGCAGTTTGAGGGGGGCGGGCTATGGCTACACCTTC. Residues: CASSLRGAGYGYTF.

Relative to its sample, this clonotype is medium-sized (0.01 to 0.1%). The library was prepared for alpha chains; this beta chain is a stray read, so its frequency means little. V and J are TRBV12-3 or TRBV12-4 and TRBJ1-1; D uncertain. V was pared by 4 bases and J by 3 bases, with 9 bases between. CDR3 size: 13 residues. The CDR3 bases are TGTGCCAGCAGTTGGTCGGAGGACACTGAAGCTTTCTTT. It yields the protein CASSWSEDTEAFF.

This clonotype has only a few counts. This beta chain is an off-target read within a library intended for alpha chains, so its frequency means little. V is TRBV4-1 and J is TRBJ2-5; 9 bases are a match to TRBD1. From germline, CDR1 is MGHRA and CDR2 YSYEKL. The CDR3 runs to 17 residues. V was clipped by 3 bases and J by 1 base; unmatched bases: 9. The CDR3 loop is CASSQVTGTGFQETQYF. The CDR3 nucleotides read TGCGCCAGCAGCCAGGTCACCGGGACAGGGTTCCAAGAGACCCAGTACTTC.

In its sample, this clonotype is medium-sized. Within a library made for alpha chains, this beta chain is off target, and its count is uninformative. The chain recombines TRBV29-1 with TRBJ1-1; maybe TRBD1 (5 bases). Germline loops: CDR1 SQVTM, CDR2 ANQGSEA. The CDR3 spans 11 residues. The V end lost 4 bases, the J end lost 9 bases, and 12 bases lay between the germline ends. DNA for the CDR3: TGCAGCGTTGCTGGGGGGGACCAAGCTTTCTTT. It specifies CSVAGGDQAFF.

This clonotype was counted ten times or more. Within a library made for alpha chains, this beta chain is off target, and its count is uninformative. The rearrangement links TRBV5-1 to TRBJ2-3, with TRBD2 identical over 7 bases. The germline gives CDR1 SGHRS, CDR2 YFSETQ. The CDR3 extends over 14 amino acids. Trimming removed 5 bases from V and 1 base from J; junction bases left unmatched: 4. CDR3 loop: CASRASGRTDTQYF. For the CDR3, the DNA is TGCGCCAGCAGGGCTAGCGGCCGCACAGATACGCAGTATTTT.

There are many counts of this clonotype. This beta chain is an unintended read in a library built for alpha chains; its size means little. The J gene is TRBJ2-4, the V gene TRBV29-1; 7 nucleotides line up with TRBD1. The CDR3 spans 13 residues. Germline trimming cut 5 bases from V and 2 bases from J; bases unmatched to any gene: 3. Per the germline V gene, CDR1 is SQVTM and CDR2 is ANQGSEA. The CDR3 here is CSVMTGTKNIQYF. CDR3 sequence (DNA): TGCAGCGTTATGACAGGGACCAAAAACATTCAGTACTTC.

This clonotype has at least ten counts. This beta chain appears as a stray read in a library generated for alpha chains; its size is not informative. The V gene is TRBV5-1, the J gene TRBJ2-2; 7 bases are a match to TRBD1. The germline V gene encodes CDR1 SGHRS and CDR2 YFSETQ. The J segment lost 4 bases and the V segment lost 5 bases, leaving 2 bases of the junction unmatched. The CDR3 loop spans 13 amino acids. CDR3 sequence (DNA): TGCGCCAGCAGGGGGACAGCCACCGGGGAGCTGTTTTTT. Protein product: CASRGTATGELFF. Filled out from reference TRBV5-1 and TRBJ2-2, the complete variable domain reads KAGVTQTPRYLIKTRGQQVTLSCSPISGHRSVSWYQQTPGQGLQFLFEYFSETQRNKGNFPGRFSGRQFSNSRSEMNVSTLELGDSALYLCASRGTATGELFFGEGSRLTVL.